Listed below are T cell receptor beta chains from one sample, sequenced in a study of T cell responses to AZD1222 COVID-19 vaccine. Using immunoSEQ multiplex PCR, the repertoire was profiled, and TCRdb retains in-frame clones only, with some absent. The sample has under 130,000 clones; around 90% are singletons. The input for sequencing was peripheral blood, taken 28 days after the second AZD1222 dose. Receptors originate from an adult who received the AZD1222 COVID-19 vaccine. Both conserved end residues are part of each CDR3. D genes are given only for firm matches. Clone sizes are given selectively: once, few, many, or a class where the clone is expanded.

clone_size: .; v_call: TRBV7-8; d_call: .; j_call: TRBJ2-3; cdr3_aa: CASSKVGSTDTQYF; cdr3_nt: TGTGCCAGCAGCAAGGTTGGATCCACAGATACGCAGTATTTT
clone_size: .; v_call: TRBV13; d_call: TRBD2; j_call: TRBJ2-5; cdr3_aa: CASSSRTSGRSKTQYF; cdr3_nt: TGTGCCAGCAGCTCCAGGACTAGCGGGAGATCAAAGACCCAGTACTTC
clone_size: once; v_call: TRBV30; d_call: .; j_call: TRBJ1-1; cdr3_aa: CAWTGENTEAFF; cdr3_nt: TGTGCCTGGACAGGGGAGAACACTGAAGCTTTCTTT
clone_size: .; v_call: TRBV6-4; d_call: .; j_call: TRBJ2-1; cdr3_aa: CASSDSRDAGSDEQFF; cdr3_nt: TGTGCCAGCAGTGACTCGAGGGACGCGGGGAGCGATGAGCAGTTCTTC
clone_size: .; v_call: TRBV28; d_call: .; j_call: TRBJ2-5; cdr3_aa: CASSGRQDLETQYF; cdr3_nt: TGTGCCAGCAGTGGGAGACAGGACCTGGAGACCCAGTACTTC
clone_size: .; v_call: TRBV6-4; d_call: .; j_call: TRBJ2-2; cdr3_aa: CASSDRTGISGTGELFF; cdr3_nt: TGTGCCAGCAGTGACCGTACTGGGATCTCTGGGACCGGGGAGCTGTTTTTT
clone_size: .; v_call: TRBV5-4; d_call: .; j_call: TRBJ2-3; cdr3_aa: CASSSSFTDTQYF; cdr3_nt: TGTGCCAGCAGCAGTTCTTTCACAGATACGCAGTATTTT
clone_size: .; v_call: TRBV5-1; d_call: .; j_call: TRBJ2-5; cdr3_aa: CASSSGRVQWETQYF; cdr3_nt: TGCGCCAGCAGCTCCGGCAGAGTCCAATGGGAGACCCAGTACTTC
clone_size: .; v_call: TRBV28; d_call: TRBD1; j_call: TRBJ2-7; cdr3_aa: CASSLRDRGGFAYEQYF; cdr3_nt: TGTGCCAGCAGTTTACGGGACAGGGGGGGTTTCGCCTACGAGCAGTACTTC
clone_size: .; v_call: TRBV7-9; d_call: TRBD1; j_call: TRBJ1-5; cdr3_aa: CASSSDRLSNQPQHF; cdr3_nt: TGTGCCAGCAGCTCGGACAGGCTATCGAATCAGCCCCAGCATTTT
clone_size: .; v_call: TRBV7-9; d_call: TRBD1; j_call: TRBJ2-2; cdr3_aa: CASSSFRDSTGELFF; cdr3_nt: TGTGCCAGCAGTTCCTTTAGGGACAGCACCGGGGAGCTGTTTTTT
clone_size: few; v_call: TRBV7-3; d_call: .; j_call: TRBJ2-7; cdr3_aa: CASSLTGPSYEQYF; cdr3_nt: TGTGCCAGCAGCTTAACGGGACCCTCCTACGAGCAGTACTTC
clone_size: .; v_call: TRBV25-1; d_call: .; j_call: TRBJ2-3; cdr3_aa: CASSSDFLSTDTQYF; cdr3_nt: TGTGCCAGCAGTTCCGATTTCCTCAGCACAGATACGCAGTATTTT
clone_size: .; v_call: TRBV30; d_call: TRBD2; j_call: TRBJ2-1; cdr3_aa: CAWRPGLAGYYNEQFF; cdr3_nt: TGTGCCTGGAGGCCGGGACTAGCGGGATACTACAATGAGCAGTTCTTC
clone_size: .; v_call: TRBV16; d_call: .; j_call: TRBJ2-2; cdr3_aa: CASTYLPEGTGELFF; cdr3_nt: TGTGCCAGCACCTACCTCCCGGAGGGCACCGGGGAGCTGTTTTTT
clone_size: .; v_call: TRBV27; d_call: TRBD1; j_call: TRBJ1-5; cdr3_aa: CASSEKQGVNQPQHF; cdr3_nt: TGTGCCAGCAGTGAAAAGCAGGGGGTCAATCAGCCCCAGCATTTT
clone_size: .; v_call: TRBV6-5; d_call: .; j_call: TRBJ1-2; cdr3_aa: CASRKGQGYGYTF; cdr3_nt: TGTGCCAGCAGGAAAGGGCAGGGCTATGGCTACACCTTC
clone_size: few; v_call: TRBV3-1/TRBV3-2; d_call: .; j_call: TRBJ1-2; cdr3_aa: CASSPLLGGYTF; cdr3_nt: TGTGCCAGCAGCCCTCTATTAGGGGGCTACACCTTC
clone_size: .; v_call: TRBV15; d_call: .; j_call: TRBJ1-1; cdr3_aa: CATSRVIGTAEAFF; cdr3_nt: TGTGCCACCAGCAGAGTAATCGGCACAGCTGAAGCTTTCTTT
clone_size: .; v_call: TRBV6-5; d_call: TRBD1; j_call: TRBJ2-7; cdr3_aa: CASTEGTGYVEQYF; cdr3_nt: TGTGCCAGCACCGAAGGGACAGGCTATGTCGAGCAGTACTTC
clone_size: .; v_call: TRBV6-5; d_call: .; j_call: TRBJ1-1; cdr3_aa: CASRRTAQGTEAFF; cdr3_nt: TGTGCCAGCAGACGGACAGCTCAGGGCACTGAAGCTTTCTTT
clone_size: .; v_call: TRBV18; d_call: .; j_call: TRBJ1-1; cdr3_aa: CASSLRGGTEAFF; cdr3_nt: TGTGCCAGCTCACTCCGTGGGGGCACTGAAGCTTTCTTT
clone_size: few; v_call: TRBV6-4; d_call: TRBD2; j_call: TRBJ2-2; cdr3_aa: CASSLQAGDTGELFF; cdr3_nt: TGTGCCAGCAGTCTCCAAGCGGGAGATACCGGGGAGCTGTTTTTT
clone_size: .; v_call: TRBV11-3; d_call: .; j_call: TRBJ2-3; cdr3_aa: CASSLDSDTQYF; cdr3_nt: TGTGCCAGCAGCTTAGATTCGGATACGCAGTATTTT
clone_size: once; v_call: TRBV5-6; d_call: TRBD1; j_call: TRBJ1-5; cdr3_aa: CASSSTGLNQPQHF; cdr3_nt: TGTGCCAGCAGCTCGACAGGGCTGAATCAGCCCCAGCATTTT
clone_size: .; v_call: TRBV27; d_call: .; j_call: TRBJ2-7; cdr3_aa: CASSFGSGYEQYF; cdr3_nt: TGTGCCAGCAGTTTTGGTAGCGGCTACGAGCAGTACTTC
clone_size: .; v_call: TRBV7-9; d_call: .; j_call: TRBJ1-2; cdr3_aa: CASSLGLLGSGQLNYGYTF; cdr3_nt: TGTGCCAGCAGCTTAGGACTTCTGGGTTCCGGCCAACTTAACTATGGCTACACCTTC
clone_size: .; v_call: TRBV5-4; d_call: .; j_call: TRBJ1-1; cdr3_aa: CASSEGLRTEAFF; cdr3_nt: TGTGCCAGCAGCGAGGGGTTACGAACTGAAGCTTTCTTT
clone_size: .; v_call: TRBV5-1; d_call: .; j_call: TRBJ1-2; cdr3_aa: CASSLEGLDYGYTF; cdr3_nt: TGCGCCAGCAGCTTGGAAGGGCTGGACTATGGCTACACCTTC
clone_size: few; v_call: TRBV10-3; d_call: .; j_call: TRBJ1-2; cdr3_aa: CAISDGQRDYGYTF; cdr3_nt: TGTGCCATCAGTGACGGGCAGAGGGACTATGGCTACACCTTC
clone_size: .; v_call: TRBV19; d_call: TRBD2; j_call: TRBJ2-3; cdr3_aa: CASSKREDFTDTQYF; cdr3_nt: TGTGCCAGTAGTAAACGGGAGGACTTCACAGATACGCAGTATTTT
clone_size: .; v_call: TRBV19; d_call: TRBD1; j_call: TRBJ1-4; cdr3_aa: CASNTGTGGQKLFF; cdr3_nt: TGTGCCAGTAATACCGGGACAGGAGGGCAAAAACTGTTTTTT
clone_size: .; v_call: TRBV9; d_call: TRBD1; j_call: TRBJ2-5; cdr3_aa: CASSVSGTGGWETQYF; cdr3_nt: TGTGCCAGCAGCGTATCCGGGACAGGGGGCTGGGAGACCCAGTACTTC
clone_size: once; v_call: TRBV2; d_call: .; j_call: TRBJ2-2; cdr3_aa: CASSMTGPGELFF; cdr3_nt: TGTGCCAGCAGTATGACGGGGCCCGGGGAGCTGTTTTTT
clone_size: .; v_call: TRBV2; d_call: .; j_call: TRBJ1-5; cdr3_aa: CASSRGSNQPQHF; cdr3_nt: TGTGCCAGCAGTAGGGGTAGCAATCAGCCCCAGCATTTT
clone_size: .; v_call: TRBV30; d_call: .; j_call: TRBJ1-6; cdr3_aa: CAWRQLNSPLHF; cdr3_nt: TGTGCCTGGAGACAGCTTAATTCACCCCTCCACTTT
clone_size: .; v_call: TRBV6-1; d_call: .; j_call: TRBJ1-1; cdr3_aa: CASSDGSSFTEAFF; cdr3_nt: TGTGCCAGCAGTGACGGCAGTTCCTTCACTGAAGCTTTCTTT
clone_size: .; v_call: TRBV7-9; d_call: .; j_call: TRBJ1-1; cdr3_aa: CASSLSSKNTEAFF; cdr3_nt: TGTGCCAGCAGCTTATCATCGAAGAACACTGAAGCTTTCTTT
clone_size: .; v_call: TRBV5-4; d_call: .; j_call: TRBJ1-6; cdr3_aa: CASSFLWGNSPLHF; cdr3_nt: TGTGCCAGCAGCTTCCTCTGGGGTAATTCACCCCTCCACTTT
clone_size: once; v_call: TRBV19; d_call: TRBD1; j_call: TRBJ2-1; cdr3_aa: CASTGQGAVYNEQFF; cdr3_nt: TGTGCCAGTACTGGGCAGGGGGCCGTCTACAATGAGCAGTTCTTC
clone_size: .; v_call: TRBV2; d_call: TRBD1; j_call: TRBJ1-5; cdr3_aa: CASSGTGNQPQHF; cdr3_nt: TGTGCCAGCAGTGGGACAGGGAATCAGCCCCAGCATTTT
clone_size: .; v_call: TRBV10-3; d_call: .; j_call: TRBJ2-7; cdr3_aa: CAISETGYEQYF; cdr3_nt: TGTGCCATCAGTGAAACCGGGTACGAGCAGTACTTC
clone_size: .; v_call: TRBV6-5; d_call: .; j_call: TRBJ1-4; cdr3_aa: CASTTIQDDEKLFF; cdr3_nt: TGTGCCAGCACTACGATACAGGACGATGAAAAACTGTTTTTT
clone_size: .; v_call: TRBV11-2; d_call: .; j_call: TRBJ1-1; cdr3_aa: CASSLNRNTEAFF; cdr3_nt: TGTGCCAGCAGCTTAAACAGGAACACTGAAGCTTTCTTT
clone_size: .; v_call: TRBV6-5; d_call: .; j_call: TRBJ2-2; cdr3_aa: CASRQGLEISRELFF; cdr3_nt: TGTGCCAGCAGACAGGGCCTTGAGATCTCGCGGGAGCTGTTTTTT
clone_size: once; v_call: TRBV18; d_call: TRBD1; j_call: TRBJ1-1; cdr3_aa: CASSTTGAGSTEAFF; cdr3_nt: TGTGCCAGCTCAACTACAGGGGCAGGTAGCACTGAAGCTTTCTTT
clone_size: .; v_call: TRBV5-1; d_call: .; j_call: TRBJ1-1; cdr3_aa: CASSLNRMNTEAFF; cdr3_nt: TGCGCCAGCAGCTTGAACAGAATGAACACTGAAGCTTTCTTT
clone_size: .; v_call: TRBV5-1; d_call: .; j_call: TRBJ1-2; cdr3_aa: CASSMTGTAYGYTF; cdr3_nt: TGCGCCAGCAGCATGACAGGAACCGCCTATGGCTACACCTTC
clone_size: .; v_call: TRBV10-3; d_call: .; j_call: TRBJ2-7; cdr3_aa: CAISERGGHSSYEQYF; cdr3_nt: TGTGCCATCAGTGAGAGGGGGGGGCATTCCTCCTACGAGCAGTACTTC
clone_size: .; v_call: TRBV19; d_call: .; j_call: TRBJ2-2; cdr3_aa: CASRNRDTGELFF; cdr3_nt: TGTGCCAGTAGAAACAGGGACACCGGGGAGCTGTTTTTT
clone_size: .; v_call: TRBV6-5; d_call: .; j_call: TRBJ1-1; cdr3_aa: CASSYSKGGVSTEAFF; cdr3_nt: TGTGCCAGCAGTTACTCGAAGGGGGGCGTAAGCACTGAAGCTTTCTTT
clone_size: .; v_call: TRBV14; d_call: .; j_call: TRBJ2-1; cdr3_aa: CASSPLLDGNLQFF; cdr3_nt: TGTGCCAGCAGCCCCCTACTGGACGGGAATCTTCAGTTCTTC
clone_size: .; v_call: TRBV6-2/TRBV6-3; d_call: TRBD1; j_call: TRBJ1-6; cdr3_aa: CASSQERRTGYNSPLHF; cdr3_nt: TGTGCCAGCAGTCAAGAACGCCGGACAGGGTATAATTCACCCCTCCACTTT
clone_size: .; v_call: TRBV5-1; d_call: .; j_call: TRBJ1-2; cdr3_aa: CASSLSLATNYGYTF; cdr3_nt: TGCGCCAGCAGCTTGTCCCTAGCGACAAACTATGGCTACACCTTC
clone_size: .; v_call: TRBV6-5; d_call: .; j_call: TRBJ1-4; cdr3_aa: CASSYSAMGNNEKLFF; cdr3_nt: TGTGCCAGCAGTTACTCGGCGATGGGTAATAATGAAAAACTGTTTTTT